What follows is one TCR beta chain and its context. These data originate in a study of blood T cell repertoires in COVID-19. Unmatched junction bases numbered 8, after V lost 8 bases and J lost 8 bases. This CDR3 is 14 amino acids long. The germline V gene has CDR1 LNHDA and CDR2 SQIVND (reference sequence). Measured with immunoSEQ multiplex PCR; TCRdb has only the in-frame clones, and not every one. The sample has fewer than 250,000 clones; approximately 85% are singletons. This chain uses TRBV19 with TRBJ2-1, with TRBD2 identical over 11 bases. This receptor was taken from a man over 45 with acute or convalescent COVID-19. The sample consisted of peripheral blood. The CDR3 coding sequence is TGTGCCAGTCGTCTAGCGGGGGGTATATATGAGCAGTTCTTC. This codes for CASRLAGGIYEQFF.